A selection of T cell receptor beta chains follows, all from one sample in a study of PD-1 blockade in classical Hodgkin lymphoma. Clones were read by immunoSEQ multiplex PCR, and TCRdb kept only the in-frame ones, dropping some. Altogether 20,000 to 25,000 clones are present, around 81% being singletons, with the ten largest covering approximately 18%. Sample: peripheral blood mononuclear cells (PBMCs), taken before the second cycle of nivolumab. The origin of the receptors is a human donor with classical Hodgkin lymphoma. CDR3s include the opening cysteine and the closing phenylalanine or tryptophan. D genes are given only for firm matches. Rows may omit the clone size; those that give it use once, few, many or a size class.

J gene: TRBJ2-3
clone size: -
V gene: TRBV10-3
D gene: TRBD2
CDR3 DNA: TGTGCCATCAGACGGACTAGCGGGAGTGGAGATACGCAGTATTTT
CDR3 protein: CAIRRTSGSGDTQYF

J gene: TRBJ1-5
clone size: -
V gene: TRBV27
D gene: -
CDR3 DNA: TGTGCCAGCAGTTTAGTAGCGGTGGGGATCCAGCCCCAGCATTTT
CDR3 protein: CASSLVAVGIQPQHF

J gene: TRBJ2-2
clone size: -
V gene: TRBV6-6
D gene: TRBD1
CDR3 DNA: TGTGCCAGCAGTCACCGGGACAGGGTCACCGGGGAGCTGTTTTTT
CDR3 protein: CASSHRDRVTGELFF

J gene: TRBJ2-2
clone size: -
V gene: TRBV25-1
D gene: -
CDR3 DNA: TGTGCCAGCAGTGATCAGAGGTACACCGGGGAGCTGTTTTTT
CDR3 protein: CASSDQRYTGELFF

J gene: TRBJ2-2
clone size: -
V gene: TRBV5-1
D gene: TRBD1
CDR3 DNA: TGCGCCAGCAGCACACCGGGACAGGGGTGGACCGGGGAGCTGTTTTTT
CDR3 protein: CASSTPGQGWTGELFF

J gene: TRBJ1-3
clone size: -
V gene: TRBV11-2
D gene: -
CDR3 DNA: TGTGCCAGCAGCCCCCTCGGCGGCTCTGGAAACACCATATATTTT
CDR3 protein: CASSPLGGSGNTIYF

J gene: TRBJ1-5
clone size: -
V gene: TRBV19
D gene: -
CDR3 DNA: TGTGCCAGTAGTTCACATAGCAATCAGCCCCAGCATTTT
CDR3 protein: CASSSHSNQPQHF

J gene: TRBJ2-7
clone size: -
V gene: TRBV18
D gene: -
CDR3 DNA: TGTGCCAGCTCACCACCCGGGACGCAAGCCTACGAGCAGTACTTC
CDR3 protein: CASSPPGTQAYEQYF

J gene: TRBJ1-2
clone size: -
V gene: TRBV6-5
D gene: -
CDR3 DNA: TGTGCCAGCAGTTACTCCCCGTTTAACTATGGCTACACCTTC
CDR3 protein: CASSYSPFNYGYTF

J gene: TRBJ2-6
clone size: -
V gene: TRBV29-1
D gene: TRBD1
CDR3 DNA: TGCAGCGCCCGGGACAGAGGAATCTCTGGGGCCAACGTCCTGACTTTC
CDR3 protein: CSARDRGISGANVLTF

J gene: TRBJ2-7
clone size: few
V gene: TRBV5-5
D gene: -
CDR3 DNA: TGTGCCAGCAGCCACCCTAGGGCGGGCGAGCAGTACTTC
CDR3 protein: CASSHPRAGEQYF

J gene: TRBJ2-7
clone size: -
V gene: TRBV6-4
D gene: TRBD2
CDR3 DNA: TGTGCCAGCAGTCCTAGCGGGAGGGCCTACGAGCAGTACTTC
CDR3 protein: CASSPSGRAYEQYF

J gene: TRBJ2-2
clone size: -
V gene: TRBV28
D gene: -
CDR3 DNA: TGTGCCACCCGAGGACAGCTGAACACCGGGGAGCTGTTTTTT
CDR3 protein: CATRGQLNTGELFF

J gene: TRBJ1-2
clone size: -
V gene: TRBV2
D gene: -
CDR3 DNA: TGTGCCAGCAGTGTGAGGTTAGGCTACACCTTC
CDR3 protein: CASSVRLGYTF

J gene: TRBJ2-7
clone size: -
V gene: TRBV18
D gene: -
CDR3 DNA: TGTGCCAGCTCACCTGCTATGGACAGAGCGGGCGAGCAGTACTTC
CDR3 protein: CASSPAMDRAGEQYF

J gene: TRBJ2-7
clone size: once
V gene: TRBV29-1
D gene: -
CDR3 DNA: TGCAGCGTGGTGGGAGTATCGGGGAACCTCGGAGTAGAGCAGTACTTC
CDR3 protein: CSVVGVSGNLGVEQYF

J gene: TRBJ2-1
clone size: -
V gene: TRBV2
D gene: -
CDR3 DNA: TGTGCCAGCAGTGAAGGTCCGGGTCCCAATGAGCAGTTCTTC
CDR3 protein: CASSEGPGPNEQFF

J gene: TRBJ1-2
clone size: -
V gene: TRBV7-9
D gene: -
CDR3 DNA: TGTGCCAGCAGCTTAGTGGTGGGGCCTTCGGGGCCTAACTATGGCTACACCTTC
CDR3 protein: CASSLVVGPSGPNYGYTF

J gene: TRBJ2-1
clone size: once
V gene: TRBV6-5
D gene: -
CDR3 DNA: TGTGCCAGCAGTTACTCCGGGGTTACATACAATGAGCAGTTCTTC
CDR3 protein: CASSYSGVTYNEQFF

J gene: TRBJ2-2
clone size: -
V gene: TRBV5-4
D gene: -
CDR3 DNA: TGTGCCAGCAGCTTGGGTTGGGGGGACACCGGGGAGCTGTTTTTT
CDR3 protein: CASSLGWGDTGELFF

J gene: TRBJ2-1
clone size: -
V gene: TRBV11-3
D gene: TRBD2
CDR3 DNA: TGTGCCAGCAGCATGGGTAGCGGGAGTGGCAATGAGCAGTTCTTC
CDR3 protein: CASSMGSGSGNEQFF

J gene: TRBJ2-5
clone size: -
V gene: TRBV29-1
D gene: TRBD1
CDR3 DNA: TGCAGCGTTCCGACAGGGACCTTTGGGACCCAGTACTTC
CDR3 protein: CSVPTGTFGTQYF

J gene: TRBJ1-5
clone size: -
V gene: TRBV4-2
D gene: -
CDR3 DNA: TGTGCCAGCAGCCAAGATAAATCTCAGCCCCAGCATTTT
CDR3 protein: CASSQDKSQPQHF

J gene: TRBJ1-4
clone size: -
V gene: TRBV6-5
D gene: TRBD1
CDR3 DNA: TGTGCCAGCAGTTACGGGACGAGGACAGGAGGAGAAAAACTGTTTTTT
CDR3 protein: CASSYGTRTGGEKLFF

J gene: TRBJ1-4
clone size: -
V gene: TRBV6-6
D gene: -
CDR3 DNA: TGTGCCAGCAGCTTCGAGGGGCCCCGACGGAAACTGTTTTTT
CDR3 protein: CASSFEGPRRKLFF

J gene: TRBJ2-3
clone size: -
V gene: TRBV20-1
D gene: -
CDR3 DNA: TGCAGTGCTAGGGGCACAGATACGCAGTATTTT
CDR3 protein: CSARGTDTQYF

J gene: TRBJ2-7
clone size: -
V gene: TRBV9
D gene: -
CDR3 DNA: TGTGCCAGCAGCGCCTCAGGGGAGAACTACGAGCAGTACTTC
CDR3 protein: CASSASGENYEQYF

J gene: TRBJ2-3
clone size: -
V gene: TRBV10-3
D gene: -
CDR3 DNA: TGTGCCATCAGTGAGTCCAGGGAAGATACGCAGTATTTT
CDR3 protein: CAISESREDTQYF

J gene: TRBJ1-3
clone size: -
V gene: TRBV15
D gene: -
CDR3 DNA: TGTGCCACCACTCAGCCCAGGGTCTCTGGAAACACCATATATTTT
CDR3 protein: CATTQPRVSGNTIYF

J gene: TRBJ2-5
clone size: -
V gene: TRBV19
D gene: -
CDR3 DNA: TGTGCCAGTAGTGCGACGCATGAAGAGACCCAGTACTTC
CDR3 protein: CASSATHEETQYF

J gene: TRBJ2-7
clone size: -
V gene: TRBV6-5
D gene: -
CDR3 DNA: TGTGCCAGCAGTTCTGACGCGACCTACGAGCAGTACTTC
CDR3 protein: CASSSDATYEQYF

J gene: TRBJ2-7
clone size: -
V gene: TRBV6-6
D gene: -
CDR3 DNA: TGTGCCAGCAGTCCTGCCTACGAGCAGTACTTC
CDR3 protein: CASSPAYEQYF

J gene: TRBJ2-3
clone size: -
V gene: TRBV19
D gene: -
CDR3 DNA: TGTGCCAGTGGGCGCTCGTTGGTAGCGGCCGATACGCAGTATTTT
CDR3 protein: CASGRSLVAADTQYF

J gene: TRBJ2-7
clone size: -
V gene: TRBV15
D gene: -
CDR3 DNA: TGTGCCACCAGCAGAGATTTGACGTACGAGCAGTACTTC
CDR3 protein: CATSRDLTYEQYF

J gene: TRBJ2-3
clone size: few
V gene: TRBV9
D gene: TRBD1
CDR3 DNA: TGTGCCAGCAGCAAGCGGGACAGGGGAACAGATACGCAGTATTTT
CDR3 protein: CASSKRDRGTDTQYF

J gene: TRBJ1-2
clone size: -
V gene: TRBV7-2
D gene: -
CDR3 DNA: TGTGCCAGCAGCCGGGAGGGTGGCTATGGCTACACCTTC
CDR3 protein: CASSREGGYGYTF

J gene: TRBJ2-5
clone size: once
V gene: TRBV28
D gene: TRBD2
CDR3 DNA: TGTGCCAGCAGTTTATTGGCGGGAGGAGGGGAGACCCAGTACTTC
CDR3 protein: CASSLLAGGGETQYF

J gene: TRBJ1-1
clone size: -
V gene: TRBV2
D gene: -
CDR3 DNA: TGTGCCAGCAGTAGAACTCCCCAGCAGAACACTGAAGCTTTCTTT
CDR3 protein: CASSRTPQQNTEAFF

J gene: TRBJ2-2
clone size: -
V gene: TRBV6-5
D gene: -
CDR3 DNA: TGTGCCAGCCGCCCGGGACAGAACACCGGGGAGCTGTTTTTT
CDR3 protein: CASRPGQNTGELFF